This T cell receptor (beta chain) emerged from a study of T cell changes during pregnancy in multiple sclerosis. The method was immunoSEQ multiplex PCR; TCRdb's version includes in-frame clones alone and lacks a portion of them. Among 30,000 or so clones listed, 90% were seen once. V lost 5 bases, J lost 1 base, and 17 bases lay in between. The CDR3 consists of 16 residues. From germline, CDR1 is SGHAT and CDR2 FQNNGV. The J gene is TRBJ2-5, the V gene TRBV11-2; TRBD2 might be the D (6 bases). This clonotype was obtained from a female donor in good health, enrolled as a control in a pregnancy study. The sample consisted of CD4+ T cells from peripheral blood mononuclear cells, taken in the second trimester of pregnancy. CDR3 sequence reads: CASSGGTGTAQETQYF. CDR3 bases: TGTGCCAGCAGCGGTGGTACCGGGACTGCCCAAGAGACCCAGTACTTC.